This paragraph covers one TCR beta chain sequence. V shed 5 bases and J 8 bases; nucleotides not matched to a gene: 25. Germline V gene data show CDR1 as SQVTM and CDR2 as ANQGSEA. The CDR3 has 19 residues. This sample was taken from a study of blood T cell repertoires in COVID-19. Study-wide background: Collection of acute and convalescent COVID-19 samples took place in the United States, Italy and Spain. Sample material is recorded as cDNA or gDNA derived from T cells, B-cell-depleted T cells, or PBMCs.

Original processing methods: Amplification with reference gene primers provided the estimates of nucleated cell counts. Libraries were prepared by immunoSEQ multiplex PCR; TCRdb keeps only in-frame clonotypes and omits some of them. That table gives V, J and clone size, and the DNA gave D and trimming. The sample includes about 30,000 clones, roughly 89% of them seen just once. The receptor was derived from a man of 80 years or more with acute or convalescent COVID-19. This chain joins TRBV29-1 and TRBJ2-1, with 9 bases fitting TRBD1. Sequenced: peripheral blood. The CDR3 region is CSVHSTGGRGRRWIDEQFF. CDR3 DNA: TGCAGCGTTCACAGTACAGGGGGCCGCGGGCGAAGATGGATCGATGAGCAGTTCTTC.